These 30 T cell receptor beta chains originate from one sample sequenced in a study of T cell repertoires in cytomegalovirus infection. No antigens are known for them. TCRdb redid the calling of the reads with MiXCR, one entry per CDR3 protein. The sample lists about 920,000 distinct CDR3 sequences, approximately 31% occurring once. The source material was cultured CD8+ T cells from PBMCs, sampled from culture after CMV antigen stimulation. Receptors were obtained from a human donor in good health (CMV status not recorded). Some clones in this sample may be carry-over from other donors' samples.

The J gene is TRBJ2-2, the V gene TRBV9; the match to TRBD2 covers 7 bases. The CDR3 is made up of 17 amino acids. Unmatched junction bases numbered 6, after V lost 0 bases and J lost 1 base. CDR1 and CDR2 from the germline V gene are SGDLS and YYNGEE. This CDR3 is CASSVGVGRGNTGELFF. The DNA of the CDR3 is TGTGCCAGCAGCGTAGGTGTAGGGAGGGGGAACACCGGGGAGCTGTTTTTT.

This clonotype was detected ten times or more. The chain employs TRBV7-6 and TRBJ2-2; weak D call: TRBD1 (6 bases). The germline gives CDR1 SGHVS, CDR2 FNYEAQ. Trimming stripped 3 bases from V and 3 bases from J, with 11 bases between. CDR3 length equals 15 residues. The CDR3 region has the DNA TGTGCCAGCAGCTTCCCGCAGGGGTACACCGGGGAGCTGTTTTTT. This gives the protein CASSFPQGYTGELFF.

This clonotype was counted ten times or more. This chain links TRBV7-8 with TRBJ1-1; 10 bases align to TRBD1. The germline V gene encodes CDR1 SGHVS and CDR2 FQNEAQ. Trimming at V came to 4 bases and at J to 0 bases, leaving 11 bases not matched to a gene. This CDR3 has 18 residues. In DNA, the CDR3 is TGTGCCAGCAGCTCCCGGGGGACAGGGGACTTCATGAACACTGAAGCTTTCTTT. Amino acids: CASSSRGTGDFMNTEAFF.

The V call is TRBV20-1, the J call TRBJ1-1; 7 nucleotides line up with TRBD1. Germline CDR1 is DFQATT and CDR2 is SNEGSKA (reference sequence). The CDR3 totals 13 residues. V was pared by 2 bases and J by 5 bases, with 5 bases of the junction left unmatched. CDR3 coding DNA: TGCAGTGCTAGACCTACAGGGGATACTGAAGCTTTCTTT. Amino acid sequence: CSARPTGDTEAFF.

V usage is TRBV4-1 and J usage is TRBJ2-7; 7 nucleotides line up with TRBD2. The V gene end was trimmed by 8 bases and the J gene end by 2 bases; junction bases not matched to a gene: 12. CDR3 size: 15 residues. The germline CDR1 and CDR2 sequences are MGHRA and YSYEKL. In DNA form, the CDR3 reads TGCGCCAGCCAGCCGGCGGTGGGGGGGACCTACGAGCAGTACTTC. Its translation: CASQPAVGGTYEQYF.

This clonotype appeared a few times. The CDR3 region has the DNA TGTGCCAGCAGCTGGGACACAGGGTCTAACTATGGCTACACCTTC. Translation gives CASSWDTGSNYGYTF. This sequence joins TRBV7-2 and TRBJ1-2; D is possibly TRBD1 (6 bases). Germline V gene sequence: CDR1 SGHTA, CDR2 FQGNSA. V lost 4 bases and J 0 bases, leaving 12 bases between the germline ends. There are 15 residues in the CDR3.

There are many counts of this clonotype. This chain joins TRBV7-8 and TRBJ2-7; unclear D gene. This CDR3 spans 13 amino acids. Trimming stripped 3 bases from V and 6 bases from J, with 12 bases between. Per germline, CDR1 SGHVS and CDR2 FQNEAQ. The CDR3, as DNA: TGTGCCAGCAGCTTCCGAGCTGGGTTCGAGCAGTACTTC. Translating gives CASSFRAGFEQYF.

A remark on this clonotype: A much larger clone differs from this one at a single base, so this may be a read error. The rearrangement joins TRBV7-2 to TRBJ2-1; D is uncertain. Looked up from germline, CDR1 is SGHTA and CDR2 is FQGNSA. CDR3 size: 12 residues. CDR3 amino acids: CASFLRVNGQFF. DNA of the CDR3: TGTGCCAGCTTCCTTAGGGTTAATGGGCAGTTCTTC.

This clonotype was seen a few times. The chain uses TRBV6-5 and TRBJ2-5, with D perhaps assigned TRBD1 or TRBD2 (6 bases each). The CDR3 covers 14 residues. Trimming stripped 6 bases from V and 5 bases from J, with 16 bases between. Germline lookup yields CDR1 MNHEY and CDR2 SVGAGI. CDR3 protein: CASRSGGGFETQYF. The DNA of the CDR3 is TGTGCCAGCAGGTCCGGGGGCGGATTCGAGACCCAGTACTTC.

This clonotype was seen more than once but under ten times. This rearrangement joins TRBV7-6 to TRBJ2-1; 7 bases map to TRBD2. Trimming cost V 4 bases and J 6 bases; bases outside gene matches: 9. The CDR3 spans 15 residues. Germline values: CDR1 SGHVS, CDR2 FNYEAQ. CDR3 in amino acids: CASSSSGRGINEQFF. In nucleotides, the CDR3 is TGTGCCAGCAGCTCTAGCGGTCGGGGAATCAATGAGCAGTTCTTC.

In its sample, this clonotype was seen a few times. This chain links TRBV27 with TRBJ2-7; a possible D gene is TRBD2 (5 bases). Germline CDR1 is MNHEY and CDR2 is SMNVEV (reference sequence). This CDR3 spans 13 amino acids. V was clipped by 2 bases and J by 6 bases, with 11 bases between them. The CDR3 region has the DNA TGTGCCAGCAGTTTAACGAGGGTAAGCGAGCAGTACGTC. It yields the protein CASSLTRVSEQYV.

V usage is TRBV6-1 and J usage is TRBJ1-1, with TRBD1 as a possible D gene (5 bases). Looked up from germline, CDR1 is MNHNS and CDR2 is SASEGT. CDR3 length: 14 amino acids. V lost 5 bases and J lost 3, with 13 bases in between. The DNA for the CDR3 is TGTGCCAGCAGTCCATACCAGGGACACACTGAAGCTTTCTTT. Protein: CASSPYQGHTEAFF.

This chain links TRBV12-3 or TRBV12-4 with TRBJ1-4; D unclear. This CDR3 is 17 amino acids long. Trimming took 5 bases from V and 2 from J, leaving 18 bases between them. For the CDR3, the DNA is TGTGCCAGCAGTCCACGACACCCCCGGCGGACTAATGAAAAACTGTTTTTT. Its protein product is CASSPRHPRRTNEKLFF.

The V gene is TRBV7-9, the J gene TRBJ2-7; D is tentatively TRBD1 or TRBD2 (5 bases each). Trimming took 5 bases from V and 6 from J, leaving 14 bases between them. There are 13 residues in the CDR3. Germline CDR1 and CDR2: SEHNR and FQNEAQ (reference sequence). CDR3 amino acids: CASSPRDGPEQYF. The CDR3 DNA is TGTGCCAGCAGCCCGAGGGACGGTCCCGAGCAGTACTTC.

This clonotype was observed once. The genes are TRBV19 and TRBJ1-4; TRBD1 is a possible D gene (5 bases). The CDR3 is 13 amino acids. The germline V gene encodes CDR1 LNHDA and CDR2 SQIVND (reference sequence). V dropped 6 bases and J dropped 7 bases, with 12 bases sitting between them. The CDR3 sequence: CASRDGGAEKLFF. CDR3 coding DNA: TGTGCCAGTAGGGACGGTGGGGCTGAAAAACTGTTTTTT.

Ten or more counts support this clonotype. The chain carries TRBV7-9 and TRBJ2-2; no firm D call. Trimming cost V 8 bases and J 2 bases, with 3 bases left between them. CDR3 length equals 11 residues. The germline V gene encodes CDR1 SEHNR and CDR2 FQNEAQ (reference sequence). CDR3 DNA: TGTGCCAGCGCAAACACCGGGGAGCTGTTTTTT. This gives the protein CASANTGELFF.

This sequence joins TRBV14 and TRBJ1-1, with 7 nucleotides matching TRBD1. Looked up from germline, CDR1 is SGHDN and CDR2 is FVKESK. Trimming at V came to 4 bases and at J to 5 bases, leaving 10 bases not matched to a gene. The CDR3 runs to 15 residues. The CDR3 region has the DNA TGTGCCAGCAGCCCCGGGACAGAATTTATGACTGAAGCTTTCTTT. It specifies CASSPGTEFMTEAFF.

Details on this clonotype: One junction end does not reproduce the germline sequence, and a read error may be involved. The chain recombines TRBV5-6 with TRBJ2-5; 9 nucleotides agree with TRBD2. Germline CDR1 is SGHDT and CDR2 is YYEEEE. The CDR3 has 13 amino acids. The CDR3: CASSPGSSGAPRF. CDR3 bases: TGTGCCAGCAGCCCGGGGTCTAGCGGGGCCCCACGCTTC.

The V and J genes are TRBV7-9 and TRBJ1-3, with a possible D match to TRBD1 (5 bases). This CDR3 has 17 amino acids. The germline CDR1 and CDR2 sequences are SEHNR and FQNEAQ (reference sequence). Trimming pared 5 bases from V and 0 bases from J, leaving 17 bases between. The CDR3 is CASSGWGRAYSGNTIYF. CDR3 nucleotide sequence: TGTGCCAGCAGCGGTTGGGGCAGGGCCTACTCTGGAAACACCATATATTTT.

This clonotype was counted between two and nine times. For the CDR3, the DNA is TGTGCCAGCAGCTCCTGGACAGGGCTCGGCGAGCAGTACTTC. This codes for CASSSWTGLGEQYF. The V gene is TRBV5-5, the J gene TRBJ2-7, with TRBD1 matching over 8 bases. The V and J ends lost 3 bases and 6 bases, in that order; junction bases with no gene match: 8. Germline V CDR1 and CDR2: SGHKS, YYEKEE (reference sequence). This CDR3 contains 14 residues.

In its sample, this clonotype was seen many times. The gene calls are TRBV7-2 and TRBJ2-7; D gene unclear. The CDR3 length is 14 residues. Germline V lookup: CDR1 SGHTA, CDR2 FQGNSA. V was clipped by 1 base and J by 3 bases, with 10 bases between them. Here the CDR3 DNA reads TGTGCCAGCAGCTTAGGGGTCCCTCTCTACGAGCAGTACTTC. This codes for CASSLGVPLYEQYF.

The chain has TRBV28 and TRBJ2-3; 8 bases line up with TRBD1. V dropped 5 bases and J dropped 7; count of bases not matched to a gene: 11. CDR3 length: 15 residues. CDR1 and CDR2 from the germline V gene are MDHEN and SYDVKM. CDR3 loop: CASSKDRDRRNTQYF. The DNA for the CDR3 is TGTGCCAGCAGTAAGGACCGGGACAGGAGGAATACGCAGTATTTT.

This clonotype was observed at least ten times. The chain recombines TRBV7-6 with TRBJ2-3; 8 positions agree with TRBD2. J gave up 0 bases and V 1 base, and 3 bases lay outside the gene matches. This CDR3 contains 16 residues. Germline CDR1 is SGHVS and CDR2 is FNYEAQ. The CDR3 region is CASSLEAGGSTDTQYF. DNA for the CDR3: TGTGCCAGCAGCTTAGAGGCGGGGGGAAGCACAGATACGCAGTATTTT.

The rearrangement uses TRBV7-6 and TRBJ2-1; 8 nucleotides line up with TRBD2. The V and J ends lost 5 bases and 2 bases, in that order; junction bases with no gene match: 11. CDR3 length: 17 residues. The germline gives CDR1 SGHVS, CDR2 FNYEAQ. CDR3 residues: CASSLVVLAGPYNEQFF. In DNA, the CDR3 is TGTGCCAGCAGCCTGGTGGTCCTAGCGGGCCCCTACAATGAGCAGTTCTTC.

CDR3 bases: TGCGCCAGCAGCCTTCACTGGGGGACTGAAGCTTTCTTT. It specifies CASSLHWGTEAFF. The chain links TRBV4-1 to TRBJ1-1; possible D gene TRBD1, 5 bases. Germline V gene lookup returns CDR1 MGHRA and CDR2 YSYEKL. The CDR3 totals 13 residues. V was pared by 4 bases and J by 5 bases, with 11 bases between.

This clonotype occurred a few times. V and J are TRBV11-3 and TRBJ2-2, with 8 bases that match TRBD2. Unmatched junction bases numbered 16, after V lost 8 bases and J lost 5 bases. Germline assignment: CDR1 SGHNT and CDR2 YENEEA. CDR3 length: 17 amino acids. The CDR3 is CASSASAGASGTGELFF. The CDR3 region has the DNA TGTGCCAGCTCAGCATCAGCGGGGGCCTCAGGAACCGGGGAGCTGTTTTTT.

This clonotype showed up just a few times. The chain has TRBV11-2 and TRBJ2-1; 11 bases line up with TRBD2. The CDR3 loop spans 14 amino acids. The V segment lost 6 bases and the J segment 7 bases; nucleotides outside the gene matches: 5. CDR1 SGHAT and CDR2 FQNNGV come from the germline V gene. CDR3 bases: TGTGCCAGCAGGGTAGCGGGGGGGGATAATGAGCAGTTCTTC. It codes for CASRVAGGDNEQFF.

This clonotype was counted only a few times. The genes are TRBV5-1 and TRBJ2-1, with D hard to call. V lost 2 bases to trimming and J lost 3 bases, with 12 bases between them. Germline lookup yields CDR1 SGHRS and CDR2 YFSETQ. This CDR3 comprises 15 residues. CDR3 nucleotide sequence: TGCGCCAGCAGCTTTGGAAAGGCAGACTACAATGAGCAGTTCTTC. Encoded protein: CASSFGKADYNEQFF.

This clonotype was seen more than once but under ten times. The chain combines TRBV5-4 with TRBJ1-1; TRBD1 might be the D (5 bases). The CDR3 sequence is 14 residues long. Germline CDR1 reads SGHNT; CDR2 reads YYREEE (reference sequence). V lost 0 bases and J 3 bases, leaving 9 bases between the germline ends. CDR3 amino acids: CASSLVGEDTEAFF. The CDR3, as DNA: TGTGCCAGCAGCTTGGTGGGGGAGGACACTGAAGCTTTCTTT.

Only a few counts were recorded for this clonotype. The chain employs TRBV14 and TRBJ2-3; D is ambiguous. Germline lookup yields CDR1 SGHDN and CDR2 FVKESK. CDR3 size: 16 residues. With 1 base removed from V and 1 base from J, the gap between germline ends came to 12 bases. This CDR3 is CASSQAEYWGTDTQYF. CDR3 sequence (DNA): TGTGCCAGCAGCCAAGCGGAATACTGGGGCACAGATACGCAGTATTTT.